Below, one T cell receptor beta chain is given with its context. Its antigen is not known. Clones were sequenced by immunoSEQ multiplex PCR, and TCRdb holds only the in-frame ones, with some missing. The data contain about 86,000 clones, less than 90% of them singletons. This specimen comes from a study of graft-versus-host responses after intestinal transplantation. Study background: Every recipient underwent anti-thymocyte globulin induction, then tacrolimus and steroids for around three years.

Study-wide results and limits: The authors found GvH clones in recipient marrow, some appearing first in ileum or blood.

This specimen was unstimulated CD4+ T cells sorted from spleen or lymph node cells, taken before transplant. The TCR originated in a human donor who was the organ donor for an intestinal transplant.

In DNA form, the CDR3 reads TGTGCCAGCAGCGCAACCCACGGCGGGGGGATCGGGACCCAGTACTTC. Its protein is CASSATHGGGIGTQYF. The chain couples TRBV9 to TRBJ2-5, with 8 bases identical to TRBD2. Germline V gene data show CDR1 as SGDLS and CDR2 as YYNGEE. The CDR3 runs to 16 residues. V lost 3 bases, J lost 7 bases, and 14 bases stayed unmatched.